Listed below are T cell receptor beta chains from one sample, sequenced in a study of T cells in Graves' hyperthyroidism and ophthalmopathy. One entry per CDR3 protein results from TCRdb running MiXCR on the multiplex PCR reads. The sample shows a few hundred thousand distinct CDR3 sequences, around 13% of them seen only once. The specimen was blood. Receptors were obtained from a woman aged 40 to 49 with Graves' ophthalmopathy. The CDR3 runs from the conserved cysteine through the conserved F or W. Fields, in order: J gene, V gene, CDR3 length, CDR3 protein.

J gene: TRBJ2-3
V gene: TRBV24-1
CDR3 length: 14
CDR3 protein: CATSVPDVADTQYF

J gene: TRBJ2-3
V gene: TRBV11-3
CDR3 length: 15
CDR3 protein: CASSRGLAVTDTQYF

J gene: TRBJ1-3
V gene: TRBV7-8
CDR3 length: 12
CDR3 protein: CASSYEGNTIYF

J gene: TRBJ2-1
V gene: TRBV7-9
CDR3 length: 19
CDR3 protein: CASSLVSAGKPRSPREQFF

J gene: TRBJ2-1
V gene: TRBV7-9
CDR3 length: 14
CDR3 protein: CASSLHGVNNEQFF

J gene: TRBJ2-1
V gene: TRBV2
CDR3 length: 17
CDR3 protein: CASRDILAGWGAYEQFF

J gene: TRBJ1-5
V gene: TRBV12-3/TRBV12-4
CDR3 length: 13
CDR3 protein: CASSSGRYQPQHF

J gene: TRBJ2-1
V gene: TRBV20-1
CDR3 length: 16
CDR3 protein: CSASPILAGRENEQFF

J gene: TRBJ1-2
V gene: TRBV12-3/TRBV12-4
CDR3 length: 12
CDR3 protein: CASSFHTEGYTF

J gene: TRBJ1-2
V gene: TRBV29-1
CDR3 length: 13
CDR3 protein: CSVGLFGGYGYTF